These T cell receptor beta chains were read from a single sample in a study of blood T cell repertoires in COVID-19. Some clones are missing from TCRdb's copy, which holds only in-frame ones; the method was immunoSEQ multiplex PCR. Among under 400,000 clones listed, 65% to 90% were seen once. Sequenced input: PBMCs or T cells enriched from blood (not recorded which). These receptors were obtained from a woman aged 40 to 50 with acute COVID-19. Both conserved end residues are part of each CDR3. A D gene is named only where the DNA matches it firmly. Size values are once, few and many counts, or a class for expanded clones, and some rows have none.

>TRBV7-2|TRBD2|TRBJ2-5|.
TGTGCCAGCAGCAAAAAACGGCTAGCGGGGGAAGAGACCCAGTACTTC
CASSKKRLAGEETQYF
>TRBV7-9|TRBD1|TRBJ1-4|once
TGTGCCAGCAGCATAGACAGGGGGAAAACTAATGAAAAACTGTTTTTT
CASSIDRGKTNEKLFF
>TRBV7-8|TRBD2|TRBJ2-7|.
TGTGCCAGCAGCTTAAGCGGGGGGGCCTTCTACGAGCAGTACTTC
CASSLSGGAFYEQYF
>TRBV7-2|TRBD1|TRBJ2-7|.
TGTGCCAGCAGCTTAGCGGGGACAGTGAGCTACGAGCAGTACTTC
CASSLAGTVSYEQYF
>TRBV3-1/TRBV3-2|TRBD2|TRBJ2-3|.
TGTGCCAGCAGCCGTTCTAGCGGGAGGGATACGCAGTATTTT
CASSRSSGRDTQYF
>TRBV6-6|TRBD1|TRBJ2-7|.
TGTGCCAGCAGTCCTTTATCCGGACAGGGGGCGAGTCCCTACGAGCAGTACTTC
CASSPLSGQGASPYEQYF
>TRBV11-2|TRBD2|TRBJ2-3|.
TGTGCCAGCAGCCGGACTAGCACGGATACGCAGTATTTT
CASSRTSTDTQYF
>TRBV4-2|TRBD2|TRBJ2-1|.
TGTGCCAGCAGCCAACCCCATAGCGGGAGAACTGAGCAGTTCTTC
CASSQPHSGRTEQFF
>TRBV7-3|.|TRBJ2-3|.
TGTGCCAGCAGCTTAAACCCTAGAAGTGTAACAGATACGCAGTATTTT
CASSLNPRSVTDTQYF
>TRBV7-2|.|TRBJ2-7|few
TGTGCCAGCAGCTTGTTTTTAAGCTCCGAGCAGTACTTC
CASSLFLSSEQYF